This entry lists 27 T cell receptor beta chains sequenced from one sample in a study of CD4 T cells in relation to SARS-CoV-2 and coronaviruses. CD4+ T cells from unexposed donors were obtained before the COVID-19 pandemic (2011-2018). The cells were cultured for about ten days before CD4+ T cells were isolated. TCRdb keeps only in-frame clones here, not all; method: immunoSEQ multiplex PCR. The profile shows about 30,000 clones, approximately 76% of them singletons. These TCRs' antigens remain unknown. What was sequenced was CD4+ T cells from PBMCs, cultured in vitro. The receptors were sampled from a human donor in good health.

CDR3 in amino acids: CASSLGTGRETQYF. CDR3 in DNA: TGCGCCAGCAGCTTGGGGACAGGGCGGGAGACCCAGTACTTC. The chain recombines TRBV5-1 with TRBJ2-5, with 8 bases identical to TRBD1. Germline-derived CDR1 and CDR2 are SGHRS and YFSETQ. This CDR3 has 14 amino acids. With 0 bases clipped from V and 5 bases from J, the junction kept 3 bases outside the gene matches. The full variable domain, in which reference TRBV5-1 and TRBJ2-5 provide the parts outside the CDR3, is KAGVTQTPRYLIKTRGQQVTLSCSPISGHRSVSWYQQTPGQGLQFLFEYFSETQRNKGNFPGRFSGRQFSNSRSEMNVSTLELGDSALYLCASSLGTGRETQYFGPGTRLLVL.

This chain joins TRBV2 and TRBJ1-1, with a weak D call TRBD1 (5 bases). Looked up from germline, CDR1 is SNHLY and CDR2 is FYNNEI. Trimming left V 8 bases short and J 8 bases short, with 15 bases between. The CDR3 spans 12 residues. CDR3 in DNA: TGTGCCAGCTCCCTTCCGGGACTAGAAGCTTTCTTT. Amino acid sequence: CASSLPGLEAFF.

The V and J genes are TRBV5-1 and TRBJ1-2; 10 bases align to TRBD1. CDR3 size: 16 residues. The germline V gene has CDR1 SGHRS and CDR2 YFSETQ. The J segment lost 3 bases and the V segment lost 3 bases, leaving 8 bases of the junction unmatched. In DNA, the CDR3 is TGCGCCAGCAGCTCCATAGGGACAGGGGCGGACTATGGCTACACCTTC. It yields the protein CASSSIGTGADYGYTF.

V and J are TRBV9 and TRBJ1-1; possible D gene TRBD1, 5 bases. Trimming removed 4 bases from V and 1 base from J, with 14 bases in between. Per germline, CDR1 SGDLS and CDR2 YYNGEE. The CDR3 extends over 15 amino acids. CDR3 protein: CASSPTTAPNTEAFF. The CDR3 region has the DNA TGTGCCAGCAGCCCAACGACAGCCCCGAACACTGAAGCTTTCTTT.

The chain joins TRBV5-1 to TRBJ1-1; tentatively, D is TRBD1 (6 bases). Per the germline V gene, CDR1 is SGHRS and CDR2 is YFSETQ. Trimming stripped 4 bases from V and 1 base from J, with 11 bases between. This CDR3 region has 14 residues. The CDR3 sequence is CASSMDSQNTEAFF. CDR3 DNA: TGCGCCAGCAGCATGGACAGCCAGAACACTGAAGCTTTCTTT.

This chain links TRBV7-9 with TRBJ2-5; either TRBD1 or TRBD2 may supply D (5 bases each). The CDR3 contains 13 residues. The germline V gene has CDR1 SEHNR and CDR2 FQNEAQ (reference sequence). Trimming took 4 bases from V and 5 from J, leaving 11 bases between them. CDR3 amino acids: CASSSGAEETQYF. The CDR3 bases are TGTGCCAGCAGCTCCGGGGCGGAGGAGACCCAGTACTTC.

The J gene is TRBJ2-2, the V gene TRBV11-3; D might be TRBD1 or TRBD2, each matching 5 bases. V was clipped by 5 bases and J by 5 bases, with 15 bases between them. The germline V gene has CDR1 SGHNT and CDR2 YENEEA. CDR3 size: 15 residues. The CDR3 is CASSHRDAETGELFF. Written as DNA, the CDR3 is TGTGCCAGCAGCCACCGGGACGCAGAAACCGGGGAGCTGTTTTTT.

The chain links TRBV4-2 to TRBJ2-2, with 8 bases matching TRBD2. The V and J ends lost 5 bases and 0 bases, in that order; junction bases with no gene match: 5. Germline V CDR1 and CDR2: LGHNA, YNFKEQ. The CDR3 sequence is 16 residues long. The CDR3 loop reads CASSLRLASNTGELFF. In DNA, the CDR3 is TGTGCCAGCAGCTTAAGACTAGCGTCGAACACCGGGGAGCTGTTTTTT.

In nucleotides, the CDR3 is TGTGCCAGCAGTCTTAGGACAGGCGATAACTATGGCTACACCTTC. Residues: CASSLRTGDNYGYTF. The chain uses TRBV14 and TRBJ1-2; 7 nucleotides line up with TRBD1. The germline V gene has CDR1 SGHDN and CDR2 FVKESK. V was pared by 6 bases and J by 1 base, with 8 bases of the junction left unmatched. The CDR3 is 15 residues long.

This chain joins TRBV4-1 and TRBJ1-2, with D uncertain. Germline CDR1 reads MGHRA; CDR2 reads YSYEKL. This CDR3 comprises 19 residues. Trimming removed 0 bases from V and 0 bases from J, with 20 bases in between. In DNA form, the CDR3 reads TGCGCCAGCAGCCAAGAGCGGAGAGTGGGGTCCTTCCCTAACTATGGCTACACCTTC. This translates into CASSQERRVGSFPNYGYTF.

The chain joins TRBV7-8 to TRBJ2-6; D may be TRBD1 (5 bases). In germline, CDR1 is SGHVS, CDR2 FQNEAQ. The CDR3 sequence is 18 residues long. With 2 bases removed from V and 0 bases from J, the gap between germline ends came to 14 bases. The CDR3: CASSLQPDIRSGANVLTF. The CDR3 bases are TGTGCCAGCAGCTTACAACCGGACATTCGCTCTGGGGCCAACGTCCTGACTTTC.

In this sample, this clone turned up once. The chain is built from TRBV6-2 or TRBV6-3 and TRBJ1-1; no clear D gene. Trimming took off 6 bases at V and 1 base at J, with 12 bases between the two ends. The CDR3 length is 14 residues. The germline CDR1 and CDR2 sequences are MNHEY and SVGEGT. This CDR3 reads CASSKGLANTEAFF. The DNA of the CDR3 is TGTGCCAGCAGCAAAGGACTGGCGAACACTGAAGCTTTCTTT.

The V and J genes are TRBV6-5 and TRBJ1-2, with TRBD1 matching 8 bases. In germline, CDR1 is MNHEY, CDR2 SVGAGI. The CDR3 consists of 16 residues. The V and J ends lost 0 bases and 4 bases, in that order; junction bases with no gene match: 7. For the CDR3, the DNA is TGTGCCAGCAGTTACTCGATCGGGACAGGAGGCTATGGCTACACCTTC. It is translated as CASSYSIGTGGYGYTF.

This clone was counted once. J is TRBJ1-2 and V is TRBV6-5; TRBD1 might be the D (6 bases). V was trimmed by 3 bases and J by 6 bases, leaving 14 bases between them. Germline V gives CDR1 MNHEY, CDR2 SVGAGI. CDR3 length equals 14 residues. CDR3 amino acids: CASSYNRDSDGYTF. CDR3 nucleotides: TGTGCCAGCAGTTATAACAGGGATTCAGATGGCTACACCTTC.

This clone was counted once. The chain employs TRBV10-3 and TRBJ2-6; 14 positions match TRBD2. V lost 6 bases to trimming and J lost 0 bases; unmatched junction nucleotides: 7. The CDR3 sequence is 19 residues long. Germline CDR1 is ENHRY and CDR2 is SYGVKD. CDR3 DNA: TGTGCCATCAGCCCTTGGACTAGCGGGGGGCCCTCTGGGGCCAACGTCCTGACTTTC. It specifies CAISPWTSGGPSGANVLTF.

The V gene is TRBV18, the J gene TRBJ2-1; D is ambiguous. The germline gives CDR1 KGHSH, CDR2 LQKENI. This CDR3 comprises 16 residues. The V end lost 0 bases, the J end lost 6 bases, and 15 bases lay between the germline ends. CDR3 sequence reads: CASSPPQTPLLNEQFF. CDR3 bases: TGTGCCAGCTCACCACCACAGACCCCCCTCCTCAATGAGCAGTTCTTC.

The genes are TRBV5-4 and TRBJ2-7; D is ambiguous. The CDR3 runs to 12 residues. Germline assignment: CDR1 SGHNT and CDR2 YYREEE (reference sequence). The V gene lost 0 bases and the J gene lost 4 bases, with 5 bases spanning the gap. The DNA for the CDR3 is TGTGCCAGCAGCTTGGACGGTTACGAGCAGTACTTC. Translated: CASSLDGYEQYF.

This sequence joins TRBV5-1 and TRBJ2-3; 11 bases match TRBD1. Unmatched junction bases numbered 11, after V lost 4 bases and J lost 7 bases. From germline, CDR1 is SGHRS and CDR2 YFSETQ. The CDR3 is 16 residues long. The CDR3 region has the DNA TGCGCCAGCAGCCCAGGACAGGGGGCGCAGAGGTATACGCAGTATTTT. Translation gives CASSPGQGAQRYTQYF. The whole variable domain, remainder taken from reference TRBV5-1 and TRBJ2-3, is KAGVTQTPRYLIKTRGQQVTLSCSPISGHRSVSWYQQTPGQGLQFLFEYFSETQRNKGNFPGRFSGRQFSNSRSEMNVSTLELGDSALYLCASSPGQGAQRYTQYFGPGTRLTVL.

V usage is TRBV7-3 and J usage is TRBJ1-1, with D possibly being TRBD1 (5 bases). V lost 4 bases to trimming and J lost 5 bases, with 8 bases between them. The CDR3 runs 12 residues. Germline V lookup: CDR1 SGHTA, CDR2 FQGTGA. In DNA, the CDR3 is TGTGCCAGCAGCTACAGGTTGACTGAAGCTTTCTTT. Residues: CASSYRLTEAFF.

The V and J genes are TRBV7-9 and TRBJ2-3; D remains unclear. The V gene lost 7 bases and the J gene lost 5 bases, with 10 bases spanning the gap. The CDR3 is made up of 12 amino acids. Germline CDR1 reads SEHNR; CDR2 reads FQNEAQ (reference sequence). Here the CDR3 reads CASTTILDTQYF. The CDR3 bases are TGTGCCAGCACGACAATCCTAGATACGCAGTATTTT.

The sample holds a few counts of this clone. The chain has TRBV21-1 and TRBJ2-4; TRBD1, the D gene given by the table, was not confirmed from the DNA. TRBV21-1 is a listed pseudogene. The CDR3 extends over 20 amino acids. CDR3 nucleotides: TGTGCCAGCAGCAAACGGGCAGGGACAGAGCGTACCGGAGCCAAAAACATTCAGTACTTC. This encodes CASSKRAGTERTGAKNIQYF.

This clone has more than one count but fewer than ten. The chain joins TRBV30 to TRBJ2-7; the D gene could be TRBD1 or TRBD2 (5 bases each). The germline V gene has CDR1 GTSNPN and CDR2 SVGIG (reference sequence). V was cut by 1 base and J by 4 bases, with 11 bases left in between. The CDR3 spans 13 residues. The DNA of the CDR3 is TGTGCCTGGAGTGCGGGAAGGGGTTACGAGCAGTACTTC. Its protein is CAWSAGRGYEQYF.

The gene calls are TRBV5-1 and TRBJ1-4, with D unclear. Germline CDR1 is SGHRS and CDR2 is YFSETQ. This CDR3 is 15 amino acids long. Trimming shortened V by 3 bases and J by 0 bases, and 9 bases separated the two germline ends. The CDR3 region is CASSSDRTTNEKLFF. In DNA, the CDR3 is TGCGCCAGCAGCTCCGACCGTACAACTAATGAAAAACTGTTTTTT. The variable domain in full, completed from reference TRBV5-1 and TRBJ1-4, reads KAGVTQTPRYLIKTRGQQVTLSCSPISGHRSVSWYQQTPGQGLQFLFEYFSETQRNKGNFPGRFSGRQFSNSRSEMNVSTLELGDSALYLCASSSDRTTNEKLFFGSGTQLSVL.

The chain has TRBV11-2 and TRBJ2-1, with 12 positions matching TRBD2. In germline, CDR1 is SGHAT, CDR2 FQNNGV. V was pared by 4 bases and J by 4 bases, with 8 bases of the junction left unmatched. CDR3 size: 17 residues. The CDR3 DNA reads as TGTGCCAGCAGCTGGGGCAGGACTAGCGGGAATTACAATGAGCAGTTCTTC. Its translation is CASSWGRTSGNYNEQFF.

The genes are TRBV7-2 and TRBJ1-2, with a weak D call TRBD1 (6 bases). Trimming left V 4 bases short and J 7 bases short, with 13 bases between. The CDR3 has 13 residues. Per the germline V gene, CDR1 is SGHTA and CDR2 is FQGNSA. This chain's CDR3 is CASSYTGSGGYTF. CDR3 coding DNA: TGTGCCAGCAGCTATACAGGGTCGGGTGGCTACACCTTC.

The J gene is TRBJ2-7, the V gene TRBV5-1; 15 bases align to TRBD2. This CDR3 comprises 18 residues. J was trimmed by 1 base and V by 0 bases; bases with no gene match: 5. CDR1 is SGHRS and CDR2 is YFSETQ in the germline V gene. In nucleotides, the CDR3 is TGCGCCAGCAGCTTGGGGACTAGCGGGAGGGCTCTATCCTACGAGCAGTACTTC. Its translation: CASSLGTSGRALSYEQYF.

J is TRBJ2-1 and V is TRBV18; TRBD1 matches 9 bases. Trimming at V came to 6 bases and at J to 6 bases, leaving 3 bases not matched to a gene. The germline V gene encodes CDR1 KGHSH and CDR2 LQKENI. This CDR3 is built from 13 residues. In DNA, the CDR3 is TGTGCCAGCTCTAGGGACAGGGTCAATGAGCAGTTCTTC. It codes for CASSRDRVNEQFF. The full variable domain, rest sourced from reference TRBV18 and TRBJ2-1, is NAGVMQNPRHLVRRRGQEARLRCSPMKGHSHVYWYRQLPEEGLKFMVYLQKENIIDESGMPKERFSAEFPKEGPSILRIQQVVRGDSAAYFCASSRDRVNEQFFGPGTRLTVL.